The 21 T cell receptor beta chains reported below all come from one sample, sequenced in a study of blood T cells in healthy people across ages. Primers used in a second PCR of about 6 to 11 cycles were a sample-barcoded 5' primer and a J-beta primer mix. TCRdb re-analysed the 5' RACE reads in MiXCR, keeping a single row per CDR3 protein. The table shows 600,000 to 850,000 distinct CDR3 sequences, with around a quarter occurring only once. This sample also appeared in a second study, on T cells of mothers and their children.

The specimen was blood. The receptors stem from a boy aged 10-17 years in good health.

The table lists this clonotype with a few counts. CDR3 protein: CASSPTNGDPPETQYF. Written as DNA, the CDR3 is TGTGCCAGCAGCCCGACAAATGGAGACCCCCCAGAGACCCAGTACTTC. This chain links TRBV3-1 with TRBJ2-5; the D is unclear. The CDR3 is made up of 16 amino acids. The germline V and J ends were trimmed by 4 bases and 4 bases, with 19 bases remaining between them. Germline V gives CDR1 LGHDT, CDR2 YNNKEL (reference sequence).

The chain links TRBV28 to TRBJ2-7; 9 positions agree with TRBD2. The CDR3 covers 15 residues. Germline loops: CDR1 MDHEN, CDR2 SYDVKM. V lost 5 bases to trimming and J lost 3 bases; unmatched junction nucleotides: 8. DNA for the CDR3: TGTGCCAGCAGTCGAATTGATAGCGGGAGCTACGAGCAGTACTTC. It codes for CASSRIDSGSYEQYF.

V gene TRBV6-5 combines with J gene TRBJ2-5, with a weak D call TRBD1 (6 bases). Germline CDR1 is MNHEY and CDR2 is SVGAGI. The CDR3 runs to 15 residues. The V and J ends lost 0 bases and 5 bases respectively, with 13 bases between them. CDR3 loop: CASSYSGTIDETQYF. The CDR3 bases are TGTGCCAGCAGTTACTCGGGGACAATAGACGAGACCCAGTACTTC.

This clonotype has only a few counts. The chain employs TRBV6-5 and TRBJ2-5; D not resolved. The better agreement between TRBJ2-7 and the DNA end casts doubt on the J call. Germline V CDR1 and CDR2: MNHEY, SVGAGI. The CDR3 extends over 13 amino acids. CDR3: CASSYSNSYEQYF. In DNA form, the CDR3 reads TGTGCCAGCAGTTACTCGAATTCCTACGAGCAGTACTTC.

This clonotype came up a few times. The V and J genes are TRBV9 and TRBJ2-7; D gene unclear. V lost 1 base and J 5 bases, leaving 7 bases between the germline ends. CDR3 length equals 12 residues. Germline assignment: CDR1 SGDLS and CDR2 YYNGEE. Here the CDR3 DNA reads TGTGCCAGCAGCGTAAGAAGGGACGAGCAGTACTTC. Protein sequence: CASSVRRDEQYF.

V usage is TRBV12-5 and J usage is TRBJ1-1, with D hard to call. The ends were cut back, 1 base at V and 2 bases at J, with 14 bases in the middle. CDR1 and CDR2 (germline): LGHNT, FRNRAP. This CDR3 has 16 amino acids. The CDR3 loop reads CASGLAPARHNTEAFF. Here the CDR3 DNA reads TGTGCTAGTGGTTTGGCCCCTGCTCGCCACAACACTGAAGCTTTCTTT.

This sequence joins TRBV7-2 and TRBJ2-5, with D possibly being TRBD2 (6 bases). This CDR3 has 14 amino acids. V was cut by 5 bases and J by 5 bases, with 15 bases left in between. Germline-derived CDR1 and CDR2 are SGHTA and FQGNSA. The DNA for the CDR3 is TGTGCCAGCAGCCAGACTAGGGTTGAGGAGACCCAGTACTTC. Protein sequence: CASSQTRVEETQYF.

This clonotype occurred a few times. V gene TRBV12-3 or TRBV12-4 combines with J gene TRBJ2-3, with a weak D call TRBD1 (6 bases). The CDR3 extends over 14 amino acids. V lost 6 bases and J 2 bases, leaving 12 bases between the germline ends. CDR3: CASSATGPTDTQYF. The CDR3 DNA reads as TGTGCCAGCAGCGCGACAGGCCCCACAGATACGCAGTATTTT.

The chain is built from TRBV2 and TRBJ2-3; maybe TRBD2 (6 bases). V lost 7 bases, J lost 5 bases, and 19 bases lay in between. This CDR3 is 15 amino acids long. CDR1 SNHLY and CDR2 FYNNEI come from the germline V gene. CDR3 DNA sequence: TGTGCCAGCACTTCTTGGGGGGTCGCGAGAGATACGCAGTATTTT. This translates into CASTSWGVARDTQYF.

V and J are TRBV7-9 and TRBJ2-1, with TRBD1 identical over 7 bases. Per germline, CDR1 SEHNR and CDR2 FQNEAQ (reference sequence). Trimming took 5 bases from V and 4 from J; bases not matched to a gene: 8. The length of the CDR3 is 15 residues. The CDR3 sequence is CASSPQGTAYNEQFF. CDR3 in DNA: TGTGCCAGCAGCCCTCAAGGGACAGCTTACAATGAGCAGTTCTTC.

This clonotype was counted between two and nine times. The CDR3: CASSVEGANYTF. Here the CDR3 DNA reads TGTGCCAGCAGTGTCGAGGGGGCCAACTACACCTTC. This chain uses TRBV2 with TRBJ1-2, with 7 bases identical to TRBD1. V was clipped by 4 bases and J by 10 bases; unmatched bases: 6. This CDR3 is 12 amino acids long. Germline assignment: CDR1 SNHLY and CDR2 FYNNEI.

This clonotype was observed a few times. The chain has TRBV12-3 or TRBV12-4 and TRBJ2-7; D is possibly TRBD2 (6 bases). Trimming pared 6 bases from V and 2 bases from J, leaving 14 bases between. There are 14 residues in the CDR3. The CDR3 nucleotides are TGTGCCAGCAGCTCCTATAGCGGCACCTACGAGCAGTACTTC. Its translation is CASSSYSGTYEQYF.

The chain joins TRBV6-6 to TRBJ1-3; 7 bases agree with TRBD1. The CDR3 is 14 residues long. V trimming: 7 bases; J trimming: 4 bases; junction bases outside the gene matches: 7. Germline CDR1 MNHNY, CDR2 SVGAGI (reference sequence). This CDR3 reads CASKNRGGGNTIYF. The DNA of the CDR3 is TGTGCCAGCAAGAACAGGGGTGGAGGAAACACCATATATTTT.

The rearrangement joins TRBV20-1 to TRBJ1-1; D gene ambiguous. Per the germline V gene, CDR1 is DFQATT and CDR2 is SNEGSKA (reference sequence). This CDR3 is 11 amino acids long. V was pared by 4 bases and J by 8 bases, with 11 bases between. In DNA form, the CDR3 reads TGCAGTGCTATCTTAACTGTCGAAGCTTTCTTT. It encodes CSAILTVEAFF.

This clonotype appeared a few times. CDR3 nucleotides: TGCAGTGCTAGCCCCGTCCGGAGCCTGAGGGGCTACACCTTC. This translates into CSASPVRSLRGYTF. The V gene is TRBV20-1, the J gene TRBJ1-2; no clear D gene. Germline V gives CDR1 DFQATT, CDR2 SNEGSKA (reference sequence). The CDR3 consists of 14 residues. The V end was cut by 3 bases, the J end by 8 bases, with 19 bases between.

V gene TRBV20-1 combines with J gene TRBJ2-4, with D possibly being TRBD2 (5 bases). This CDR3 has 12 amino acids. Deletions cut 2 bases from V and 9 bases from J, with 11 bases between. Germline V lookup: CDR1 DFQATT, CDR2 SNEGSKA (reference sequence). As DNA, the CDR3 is TGCAGTGCTAGAAGCCCACTAGGCATTCAGTACTTC. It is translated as CSARSPLGIQYF.

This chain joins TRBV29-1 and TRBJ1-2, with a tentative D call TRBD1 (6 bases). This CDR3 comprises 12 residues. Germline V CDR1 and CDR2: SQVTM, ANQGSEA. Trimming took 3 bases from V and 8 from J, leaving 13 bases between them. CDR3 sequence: CSVEKGDLGYTF. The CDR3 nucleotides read TGCAGCGTTGAGAAGGGGGATCTGGGCTACACCTTC. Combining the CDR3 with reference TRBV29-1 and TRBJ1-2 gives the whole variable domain SAVISQKPSRDICQRGTSLTIQCQVDSQVTMMFWYRQQPGQSLTLIATANQGSEATYESGFVIDKFPISRPNLTFSTLTVSNMSPEDSSIYLCSVEKGDLGYTFGSGTRLTVV.

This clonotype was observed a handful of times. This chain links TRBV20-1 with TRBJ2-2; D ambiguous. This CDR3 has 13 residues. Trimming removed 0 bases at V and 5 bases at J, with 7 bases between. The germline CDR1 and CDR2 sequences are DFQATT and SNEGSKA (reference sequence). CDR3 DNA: TGCAGTGCTAGAGATCCATTAACCGGGGAGCTGTTTTTT. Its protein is CSARDPLTGELFF.

CDR3 DNA: TGTGCCAGCAGCGTAGGGCCTGAGGGCGGGGAGCAGTACTTC. It encodes CASSVGPEGGEQYF. The V call is TRBV9, the J call TRBJ2-5; maybe TRBD2 (6 bases). The V end lost 0 bases, the J end lost 11 bases, and 17 bases lay between the germline ends. From germline, CDR1 is SGDLS and CDR2 YYNGEE. The CDR3 is 14 amino acids.

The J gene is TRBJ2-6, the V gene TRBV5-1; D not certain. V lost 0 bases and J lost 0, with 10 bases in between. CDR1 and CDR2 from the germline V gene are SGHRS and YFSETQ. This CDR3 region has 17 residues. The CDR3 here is CASSLDSQVSGANVLTF. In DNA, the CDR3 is TGCGCCAGCAGCTTGGACTCGCAGGTCTCTGGGGCCAACGTCCTGACTTTC.

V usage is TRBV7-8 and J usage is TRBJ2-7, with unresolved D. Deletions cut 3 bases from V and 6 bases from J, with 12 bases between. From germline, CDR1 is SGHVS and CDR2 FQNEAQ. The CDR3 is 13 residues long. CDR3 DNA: TGTGCCAGCAGCTTCGGTGTGACTGCCGAGCAGTACTTC. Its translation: CASSFGVTAEQYF.